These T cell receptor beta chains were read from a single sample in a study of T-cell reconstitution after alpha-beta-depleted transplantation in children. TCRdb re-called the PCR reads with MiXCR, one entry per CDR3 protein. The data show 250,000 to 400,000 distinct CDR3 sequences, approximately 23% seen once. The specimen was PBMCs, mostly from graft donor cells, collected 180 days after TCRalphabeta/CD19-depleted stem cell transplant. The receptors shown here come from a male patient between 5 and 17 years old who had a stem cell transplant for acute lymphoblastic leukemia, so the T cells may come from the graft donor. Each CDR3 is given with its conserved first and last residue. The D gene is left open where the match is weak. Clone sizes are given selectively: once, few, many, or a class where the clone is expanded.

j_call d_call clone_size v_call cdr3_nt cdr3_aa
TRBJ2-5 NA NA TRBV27 TGTGCCAGCAGTTTTTCCCACCAGGAAGAGACCCAGTACTTC CASSFSHQEETQYF
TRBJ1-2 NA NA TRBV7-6 TGTGCCAGCAGCACCCTGAATAGGGGATATGGCTACACCTTC CASSTLNRGYGYTF
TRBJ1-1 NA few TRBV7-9 TGTGCCAGCAGCCTGGCCGGGGGGAAGAACACTGAAGCTTTCTTT CASSLAGGKNTEAFF
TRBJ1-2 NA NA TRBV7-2 TGTGCCAGCAGCTTAAGGGTCTATGGCTACATCTTC CASSLRVYGYIF
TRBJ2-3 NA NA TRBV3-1 TGTGCCAGCAGCCTTGGTGGCGGAGGGGCGGATACGCAGTATTTT CASSLGGGGADTQYF
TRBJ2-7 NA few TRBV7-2 TGTGCCAGCTCCAGGAGAATTACCTACGAGCAGTACTTC CASSRRITYEQYF
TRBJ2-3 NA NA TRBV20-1 TGCAGTGCTAGGGGGGGAGGGGGCCATACGCAGTATTTT CSARGGGGHTQYF
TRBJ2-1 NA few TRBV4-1 TGCGCCAGCAGCCAAGATGCGGCAGGGTACTACAATGAGCAGTTCTTC CASSQDAAGYYNEQFF
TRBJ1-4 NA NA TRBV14 TGTGCCAGCAGCCAAGAATCCCTAAAACTGTTTTTT CASSQESLKLFF
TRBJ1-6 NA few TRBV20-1 TGCAGTGCTAGAGATCGGGGGCCGGTGAAGAGAGGTTCACCCCTCCACTTT CSARDRGPVKRGSPLHF
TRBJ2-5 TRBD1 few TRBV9 TGTGCCAGCAGCGTAGCATGGGACAGGGCCGAGACCCAGTACTTC CASSVAWDRAETQYF
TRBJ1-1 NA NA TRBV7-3 TGTGCCAGCAGCGTAGGGGGGGGGCTTGGAGCTTTCTTT CASSVGGGLGAFF
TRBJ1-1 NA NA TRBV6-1 TGTGCCAGCAGTCCAAGGGGAAGGGCTGAAGCTTTCTTT CASSPRGRAEAFF
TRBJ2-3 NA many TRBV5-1 TGCGCCAGCAGCTTGGATCTCACCACAGATACGCAGTATTTT CASSLDLTTDTQYF